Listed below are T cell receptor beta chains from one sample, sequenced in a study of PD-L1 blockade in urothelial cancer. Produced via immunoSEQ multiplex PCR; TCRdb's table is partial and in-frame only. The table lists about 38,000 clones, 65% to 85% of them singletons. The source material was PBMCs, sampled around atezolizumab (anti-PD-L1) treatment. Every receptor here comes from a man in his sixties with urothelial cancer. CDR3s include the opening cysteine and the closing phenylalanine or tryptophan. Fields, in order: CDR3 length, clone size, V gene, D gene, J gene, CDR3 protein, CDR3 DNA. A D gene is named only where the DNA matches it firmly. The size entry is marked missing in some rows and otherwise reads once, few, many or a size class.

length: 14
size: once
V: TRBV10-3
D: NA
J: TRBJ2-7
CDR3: CAISGGGSVYEQYF
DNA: TGTGCCATCAGTGGAGGTGGCAGCGTCTACGAGCAGTACTTC

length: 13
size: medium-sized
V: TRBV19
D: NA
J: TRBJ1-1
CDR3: CASSRAWRTEAFF
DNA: TGTGCCAGTAGCCGAGCCTGGAGGACTGAAGCTTTCTTT

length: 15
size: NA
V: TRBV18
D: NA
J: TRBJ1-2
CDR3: CASSQSVESNYGYTF
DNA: TGTGCCAGCTCACAATCGGTAGAGAGTAACTATGGCTACACCTTC

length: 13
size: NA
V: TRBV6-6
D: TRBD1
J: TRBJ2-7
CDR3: CASMGTGHYEQYF
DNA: TGTGCCAGCATGGGGACAGGACATTACGAGCAGTACTTC

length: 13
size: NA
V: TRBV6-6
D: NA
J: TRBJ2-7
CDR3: CASSPGENYEQYF
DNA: TGTGCCAGCAGTCCGGGAGAAAACTACGAGCAGTACTTC

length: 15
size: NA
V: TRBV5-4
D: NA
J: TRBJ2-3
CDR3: CASSLEAGETDTQYF
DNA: TGTGCCAGCAGCTTGGAGGCAGGGGAGACAGATACGCAGTATTTT

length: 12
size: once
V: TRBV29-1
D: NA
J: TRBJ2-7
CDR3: CSVERDNYEQYF
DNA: TGCAGCGTTGAACGGGACAACTACGAGCAGTACTTC

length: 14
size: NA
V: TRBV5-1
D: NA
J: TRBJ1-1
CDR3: CASSLGGGDTEAFF
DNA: TGCGCCAGCAGCTTGGGAGGAGGGGACACTGAAGCTTTCTTT

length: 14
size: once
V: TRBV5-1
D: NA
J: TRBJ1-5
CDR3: CASSFGSEGQPQHF
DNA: TGCGCCAGCAGCTTCGGGAGCGAAGGTCAGCCCCAGCATTTT

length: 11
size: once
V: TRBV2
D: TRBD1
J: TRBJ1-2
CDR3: CASRGTVGYTF
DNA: TGTGCCAGCAGAGGGACAGTTGGCTACACCTTC

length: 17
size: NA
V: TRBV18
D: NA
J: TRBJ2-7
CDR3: CASSSGFPGDLFNEQYF
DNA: TGTGCCAGCTCATCAGGTTTTCCAGGGGATTTGTTTAACGAGCAGTACTTC

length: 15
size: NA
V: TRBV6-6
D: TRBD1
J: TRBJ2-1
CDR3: CASSPGTGVTNEQFF
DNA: TGTGCCAGCAGCCCCGGGACAGGGGTAACAAATGAGCAGTTCTTC

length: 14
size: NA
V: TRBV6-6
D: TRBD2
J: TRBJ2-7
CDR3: CASSQRGGSYEQYF
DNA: TGTGCCAGCAGCCAGCGGGGGGGCTCCTACGAGCAGTACTTC

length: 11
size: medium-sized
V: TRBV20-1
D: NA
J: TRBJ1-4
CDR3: CSASPEEKLFF
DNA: TGCAGTGCTAGTCCGGAGGAAAAACTGTTTTTT

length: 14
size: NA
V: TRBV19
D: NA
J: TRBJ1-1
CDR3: CASSKRSAETEAFF
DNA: TGTGCCAGTAGTAAGCGGTCAGCCGAAACTGAAGCTTTCTTT

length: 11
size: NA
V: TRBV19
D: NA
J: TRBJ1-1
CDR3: CASRSSAEAFF
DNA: TGTGCCAGTAGGTCCAGCGCTGAAGCTTTCTTT

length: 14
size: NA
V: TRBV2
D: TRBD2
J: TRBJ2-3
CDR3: CASGLAGGTDTQYF
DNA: TGTGCCAGCGGTCTAGCGGGGGGCACAGATACGCAGTATTTT

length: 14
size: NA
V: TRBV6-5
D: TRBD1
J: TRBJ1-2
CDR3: CASSYSPGQVGYTF
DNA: TGTGCCAGCAGTTACTCACCGGGACAGGTGGGCTACACCTTC

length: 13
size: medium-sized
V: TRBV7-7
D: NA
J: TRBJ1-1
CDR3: CASSLGAGTEAFF
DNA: TGTGCCAGCAGCTTAGGTGCGGGCACTGAAGCTTTCTTT

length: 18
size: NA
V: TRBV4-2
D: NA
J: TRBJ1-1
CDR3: CASSQQMGPEFWNTEAFF
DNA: TGTGCCAGCAGCCAACAGATGGGCCCCGAGTTTTGGAACACTGAAGCTTTCTTT